This T cell receptor (beta chain) comes out of a study of T cell changes during pregnancy in multiple sclerosis. Clones were sequenced by immunoSEQ multiplex PCR, and TCRdb holds only the in-frame ones, with some missing. The sample lists tens of thousands of clones; roughly 90% were seen once. Here the sequenced sample was CD4+ T cells from peripheral blood mononuclear cells, taken in the third trimester of pregnancy. The clonotype comes from a female donor in good health, enrolled as a control in a pregnancy study.

In nucleotides, the CDR3 is TGTGCCAGCAGTGATCGACTAGCCCGCACAGATACGCAGTATTTT. Its translation is CASSDRLARTDTQYF. This chain links TRBV2 with TRBJ2-3, with TRBD2 matching 7 bases. The CDR3 is 15 residues long. Germline V gene lookup returns CDR1 SNHLY and CDR2 FYNNEI. The V and J ends lost 3 bases and 1 base, in that order; junction bases with no gene match: 4.